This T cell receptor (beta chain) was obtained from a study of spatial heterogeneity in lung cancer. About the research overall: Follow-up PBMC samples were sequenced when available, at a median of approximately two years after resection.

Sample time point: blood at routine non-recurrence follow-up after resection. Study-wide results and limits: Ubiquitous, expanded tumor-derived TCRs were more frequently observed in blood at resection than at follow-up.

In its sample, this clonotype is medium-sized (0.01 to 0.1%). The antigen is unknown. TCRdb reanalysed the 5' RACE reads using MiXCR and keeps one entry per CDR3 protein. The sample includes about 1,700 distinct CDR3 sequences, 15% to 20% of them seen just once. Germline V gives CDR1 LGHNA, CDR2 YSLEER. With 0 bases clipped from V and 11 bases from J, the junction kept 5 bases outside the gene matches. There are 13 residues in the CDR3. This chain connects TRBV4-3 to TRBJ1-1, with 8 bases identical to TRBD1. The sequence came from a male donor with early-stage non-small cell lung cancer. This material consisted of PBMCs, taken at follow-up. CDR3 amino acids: CASSQDRTGRAFF. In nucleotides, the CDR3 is TGCGCCAGCAGCCAAGATCGGACAGGGCGGGCTTTCTTT.